The rows below give T cell receptor beta chains drawn from one sample of a study of shared T cell receptors in the human thymus. Clones were sequenced by immunoSEQ multiplex PCR, and TCRdb holds only the in-frame ones, with some missing. The sample has hundreds of thousands of clones, about 89% seen once. The data were also submitted as part of a second study, on human thymus T cells.

Specimen: thymocytes. These receptors were obtained from a boy younger than two with a congenital heart defect. Both conserved end residues are part of each CDR3. The D gene is left open where the match is weak. Clone size appears in some rows only: once, few, many, or a class for an expanded clone.

clone size,J gene,D gene,V gene,CDR3 DNA,CDR3 protein
.,TRBJ2-7,.,TRBV25-1,TGTGCCAGCAGTGAATTAGAGCCGTGGAGGGAGCAGTACTTC,CASSELEPWREQYF
.,TRBJ1-1,.,TRBV20-1,TGCAGTGCTAGAGATCAGGCTGAAGCTTTCTTT,CSARDQAEAFF
.,TRBJ1-2,TRBD1,TRBV6-5,TGTGCCAGCAGAACTTCGACAGGGTTTAACTATGGCTACACCTTC,CASRTSTGFNYGYTF
.,TRBJ2-3,.,TRBV4-2,TGTGCCGTCAAAGGGGAAGATACGCAGTATTTT,CAVKGEDTQYF
.,TRBJ2-5,.,TRBV7-2,TGTGCCGCGGGTCTCACGGAGGAGACCCAGTACTTC,CAAGLTEETQYF
.,TRBJ2-7,TRBD1,TRBV4-1,TGCGCCAGCAGCCAAAACAGGGGCTACGAGCAGTACTTC,CASSQNRGYEQYF
once,TRBJ2-4,.,TRBV7-2,TGTGCCAGCAGCTTAGGGGAATGGGGGAGGACAGCCAAAAACATTCAGTACTTC,CASSLGEWGRTAKNIQYF
.,TRBJ1-2,.,TRBV7-9,TGTGCCAGCAGCTTGCGCTGGGGGGGCGGGGGCTACACCTTC,CASSLRWGGGGYTF
.,TRBJ2-3,.,TRBV5-1,TGCGCCAGCAGGCGTGCCGGGACTAGCACAGATACGCAGTATTTT,CASRRAGTSTDTQYF
.,TRBJ2-1,TRBD1,TRBV5-1,TGCGCCAGCAGTTGTTCTGGACAGGGGGTTTGCAATGAGCAGTTCTTC,CASSCSGQGVCNEQFF
.,TRBJ2-3,TRBD2,TRBV19,TGTGCCAGTAGTATAGCTTTGTACGGGACTAGAAACACAGATACGCAGTATTTT,CASSIALYGTRNTDTQYF
.,TRBJ2-3,TRBD2,TRBV4-2,TGTGCCAGCAGCCTCGGGACTAGCGGGGGGGATAACACAGATACGCAGTATTTT,CASSLGTSGGDNTDTQYF
.,TRBJ1-6,.,TRBV6-5,TGTGCCAGCAGTAACGCAGGGGTTGATAATTCACCCCTCCACTTT,CASSNAGVDNSPLHF
.,TRBJ1-4,.,TRBV25-1,TGTGCCAGCAGTGAACCAAATGGGGGAACAGGGATACGTGAAAAACTGTTTTTT,CASSEPNGGTGIREKLFF
once,TRBJ1-4,TRBD1,TRBV27,TGTGCCAGCAGTTTATCTTCCGGACAGGCTCCTGGGGGACTGTTTTTT,CASSLSSGQAPGGLFF
.,TRBJ2-1,.,TRBV7-3,TGTGCCAGCAGCTCCCCGAGTGGTGGTCGGAATGAGCAGTTCTTC,CASSSPSGGRNEQFF
.,TRBJ2-1,.,TRBV2,TGTGCCAGTTTACAGGACAGCTCCTACAATGAGCAGTTCTTC,CASLQDSSYNEQFF
.,TRBJ2-7,TRBD1,TRBV11-2,TGTGCCAGCAGCCCCGGACAGGGGGCCTACGAGCAGTACTTC,CASSPGQGAYEQYF
.,TRBJ2-3,TRBD2,TRBV10-1,TGCGCCAGCAGTGTTGCGGGAGGGACGGATACGCAGTATTTT,CASSVAGGTDTQYF
.,TRBJ2-7,.,TRBV27,TGTGCCAGCAGGGACAGCTACTACGAGCAGTACTTC,CASRDSYYEQYF
.,TRBJ1-2,.,TRBV2,TGTGCCGTAGAGAAGGGCTACACCTTC,CAVEKGYTF
.,TRBJ2-3,TRBD2,TRBV27,TGTGCCAGCAAACTAGCGGGCCGGTATACGCAGTATTTT,CASKLAGRYTQYF
.,TRBJ1-1,.,TRBV5-1,TGCGCCAGCAGCTTGCCAGAGGACACTGAAGCTTTCTTT,CASSLPEDTEAFF
.,TRBJ2-1,TRBD2,TRBV15,TGTGCCACCAACAAGCGGGGTCCCTACAATGAGCAGTTCTTC,CATNKRGPYNEQFF
.,TRBJ2-2,.,TRBV11-2,TGTGCCAGCAGCTACCCCGTACAGGGTTTGGCGAACACCGGTGAGCTGTTTTTT,CASSYPVQGLANTGELFF
.,TRBJ1-6,.,TRBV10-3,TGTGCCATCAGTGAGTCGGCGAGAGGGTACATGAGCTCCTATAATTCACCCCTCCACTTT,CAISESARGYMSSYNSPLHF
.,TRBJ1-5,TRBD1,TRBV29-1,TGCAGCGTTGATAGGACAGGGAGTAGCAATCAGCCCCAGCATTTT,CSVDRTGSSNQPQHF
.,TRBJ1-2,TRBD1,TRBV4-1,TGCGCCAGCAGCCCCCTCGGGACAGGGCTTCGCTATGGCTACACCTTC,CASSPLGTGLRYGYTF
.,TRBJ1-5,.,TRBV7-8,TGTGCCAGCAGCTTAGGGGGCCTCCAGCCCCAGCATTTT,CASSLGGLQPQHF
.,TRBJ2-4,.,TRBV7-2,TGTGCCAGCAGCCCGACCCTAGGCGCGGCCAAAAACATTCAGTACTTC,CASSPTLGAAKNIQYF
.,TRBJ2-3,.,TRBV11-2,TGTGCCAGCAGCCCAGAGGCAGATACGCAGTATTTT,CASSPEADTQYF